These T cell receptor beta chains were read from a single sample in a study of blood T cell repertoires in COVID-19. The method was immunoSEQ multiplex PCR; TCRdb's version includes in-frame clones alone and lacks a portion of them. This table has approximately 350,000 clones, around 92% appearing once. Source material: peripheral blood. These TCRs come from a man aged 35-49 years with acute or convalescent COVID-19. CDR3s include the opening cysteine and the closing phenylalanine or tryptophan. The D gene is left open where the match is weak. Where a row states a size, it is once, few, many or the class of an expanded clone; other rows omit it.

size	V	J	D	DNA	CDR3
-	TRBV19	TRBJ2-7	TRBD2	TGTGCCAGTAGCAGGACTAGCGGTGCCTACGAGCAGTACTTC	CASSRTSGAYEQYF
-	TRBV3-1/TRBV3-2	TRBJ2-7	-	TGTGCCAGCAGCCAAGTTGGGGGCCCCTACGAGCAGTACTTC	CASSQVGGPYEQYF
-	TRBV27	TRBJ2-7	TRBD1	TGTGCCAGCAGCTGGGACAGGAACTACGAGCAGTACTTC	CASSWDRNYEQYF
few	TRBV6-6	TRBJ1-1	-	TGTGCCAGCAGCCCCCTTGGGGTGGGAGCCACTGAAGCTTTCTTT	CASSPLGVGATEAFF
-	TRBV6-6	TRBJ1-1	TRBD1	TGTGCCAGCAGGGCTACAGGGGCGGGCACTGAAGCTTTCTTT	CASRATGAGTEAFF
-	TRBV19	TRBJ1-6	-	TGTGCCAGTAGTATAGCACCGCGTCTATCCCTCCACTTT	CASSIAPRLSLHF
-	TRBV7-9	TRBJ2-1	TRBD1	TGTGCCAGCAGCTTCAGGACAGGGACCTACAATGAGCAGTTCTTC	CASSFRTGTYNEQFF
-	TRBV2	TRBJ2-5	TRBD2	TGTGCCAGCAGTTCCGGACTAGCGGGGTTCCAAGAGACCCAGTACTTC	CASSSGLAGFQETQYF
-	TRBV9	TRBJ2-5	TRBD2	TGTGCCAGCAGCGGGAGAGGGAGCGGGAGTTGGGTGGAGACCCAGTACTTC	CASSGRGSGSWVETQYF
-	TRBV7-9	TRBJ2-7	-	TGTGCCAGCCCCCGAAAGACAGCCTATACATTTCCCTACGAGCAGTACTTC	CASPRKTAYTFPYEQYF
-	TRBV28	TRBJ2-7	-	TGTGCCAGCAGTTTTAGCCAGAGCTCCTACGAGCAGTACTTC	CASSFSQSSYEQYF
-	TRBV6-5	TRBJ2-7	-	TGTGCCAGCGATCCCCAGGGAGGATCGTACGAGCAGTACTTC	CASDPQGGSYEQYF
-	TRBV6-2/TRBV6-3	TRBJ1-2	TRBD1	TGTGCCAGCAGTTACCCTCTCTCCGGGACAGGGAATGGCTACACCTTC	CASSYPLSGTGNGYTF
once	TRBV28	TRBJ2-3	-	TGTGCCAGCAGTACCACACGGAGGGCCGAGAGCACAGATACGCAGTATTTT	CASSTTRRAESTDTQYF
-	TRBV10-2	TRBJ1-5	TRBD1	TGCGCCAGCAGTCCGGGACAGGGGGCCGATCAGCCCCAGCATTTT	CASSPGQGADQPQHF
-	TRBV6-5	TRBJ2-1	-	TGTGCCAGCACCTCCCCCCTGAGAAGTGAGCAGTTCTTC	CASTSPLRSEQFF
few	TRBV27	TRBJ2-7	TRBD1	TGTGCCAGCAGTTTTCCGGGACAGGGTTTCAACGAGCAGTACTTC	CASSFPGQGFNEQYF
-	TRBV7-9	TRBJ2-1	TRBD2	TGTGCCAGCAGCTTTTCTCGGCTAGCGGGAGCTTATGAGCAGTTCTTC	CASSFSRLAGAYEQFF
-	TRBV29-1	TRBJ2-3	-	TGCAGCACCCCCGGTAGGGGGTTTAGCACAGATACGCAGTATTTT	CSTPGRGFSTDTQYF
-	TRBV5-4	TRBJ2-1	TRBD2	TGTGCCAGCAGCTGGGGGGGGACTAGGAATGATGCTGAGCAGTTCTTC	CASSWGGTRNDAEQFF
once	TRBV27	TRBJ2-3	-	TGTGCCAGCAGTTTATCGGTACAGAACACAGATACGCAGTATTTT	CASSLSVQNTDTQYF
-	TRBV14	TRBJ1-6	TRBD1	TGTGCCAGCAGCCAGAGGGGACAGGGCTATTCACCCCTCCACTTT	CASSQRGQGYSPLHF
-	TRBV23-1	TRBJ2-7	-	TGCGCCAGCAGCGCAAGGGACACGGGCTACTCCTACGAGCAGTACTTC	CASSARDTGYSYEQYF
-	TRBV2	TRBJ1-1	-	TGTGCCAGCAGACTAGGAACTGAAGCTTTCTTT	CASRLGTEAFF
-	TRBV11-2	TRBJ2-7	TRBD1	TGTGCCAGCAGCTTAGATCTTTGGACAGGGGGGTCCGAGCAGTACTTC	CASSLDLWTGGSEQYF
-	TRBV19	TRBJ1-1	-	TGTGCCAGTAGTCCCGGCCCGACTATGAACACTGAAGCTTTCTTT	CASSPGPTMNTEAFF
-	TRBV21-1	TRBJ1-5	-	TGTGCCAGCAGCAGAAAATCACGTCCCGGGACAGGGGTCGACCAGCCCCAGCATTTT	CASSRKSRPGTGVDQPQHF
-	TRBV6-1	TRBJ1-5	-	TGTGCCAGCAGTGAACAGGGATTTCAGCCCCAGCATTTT	CASSEQGFQPQHF
once	TRBV28	TRBJ1-1	-	TGTGCCAGCGCCACTTGGGGGGGAACCGTGAACACTGAAGCTTTCTTT	CASATWGGTVNTEAFF
-	TRBV20-1	TRBJ2-1	TRBD1	TGCAGTGCTAGTAACCCTAGACAGGGCTCCTACAATGAGCAGTTCTTC	CSASNPRQGSYNEQFF
-	TRBV9	TRBJ2-2	-	TGTGCCAGCAGCGTGGGAGTGAACACCGGGGAGCTGTTTTTT	CASSVGVNTGELFF
-	TRBV2	TRBJ1-1	TRBD1	TGTGCCAGCACCCTTACAGGGGGTAATTGGAACACTGAAGCTTTCTTT	CASTLTGGNWNTEAFF
-	TRBV27	TRBJ1-2	-	TGTGCCAGCTCCCGGACAGCCCGCACCATCTATGGCTACACCTTC	CASSRTARTIYGYTF
-	TRBV6-1	TRBJ2-1	TRBD2	TGTGCCAGCAGTGAATTTTCGGGAGGGGTGAGCTCCTACAATGAGCAGTTCTTC	CASSEFSGGVSSYNEQFF
-	TRBV7-9	TRBJ2-3	TRBD2	TGTGCCAGCAGCATGACTAGCTCCACAGATACGCAGTATTTT	CASSMTSSTDTQYF
-	TRBV6-5	TRBJ2-7	TRBD1	TGTGCCAGCAGTAGGACAGGCTACGAGCAGTACTTC	CASSRTGYEQYF
few	TRBV18	TRBJ1-5	-	TGTGCCAGCTCACGGACAGACAATAGCAATCAGCCCCAGCATTTT	CASSRTDNSNQPQHF
-	TRBV19	TRBJ1-1	-	TGTGCCAGTAGTATACAGGGGCGGACTGAAGCTTTCTTT	CASSIQGRTEAFF
-	TRBV9	TRBJ2-7	TRBD1	TGTGCCAGCAGCGTAGGGGGACAGGGGGCAGTCTACGAGCAGTACTTC	CASSVGGQGAVYEQYF
-	TRBV30	TRBJ2-1	TRBD1	TGTGCCTGGAGTCCCACCTATACCGGGACAGCCTACAATGAGCAGTTCTTC	CAWSPTYTGTAYNEQFF
-	TRBV4-1	TRBJ1-4	-	TGCGCCAGCAGCCAGAGCAATGAAAAACTGTTTTTT	CASSQSNEKLFF
-	TRBV14	TRBJ1-2	-	TGTGCCAGCAGCCAAGTGAACGGTCTTCTCTATGGCTACACCTTC	CASSQVNGLLYGYTF
-	TRBV5-4	TRBJ1-4	TRBD1	TGTGCCAGCAGCCCCGGGACAGGGGTTATAGGAAAACTGTTTTTT	CASSPGTGVIGKLFF
-	TRBV19	TRBJ2-1	-	TGTGCCAGTAGTACCCTCTACAATGAGCAGTTCTTC	CASSTLYNEQFF
-	TRBV4-3	TRBJ1-4	-	TGCGCCAGCAGCCAGAGCTCCCGGGACACATATTTAGCAACTAATGAAAAACTGTTTTTT	CASSQSSRDTYLATNEKLFF
-	TRBV2	TRBJ1-1	-	TGTGCCAAATACAGGGCAGAGAACACTGAAGCTTTCTTT	CAKYRAENTEAFF
few	TRBV5-4	TRBJ2-7	-	TGTGCCAGCAGGTTCGGGGGAGGAAACGAGCAGTACTTC	CASRFGGGNEQYF